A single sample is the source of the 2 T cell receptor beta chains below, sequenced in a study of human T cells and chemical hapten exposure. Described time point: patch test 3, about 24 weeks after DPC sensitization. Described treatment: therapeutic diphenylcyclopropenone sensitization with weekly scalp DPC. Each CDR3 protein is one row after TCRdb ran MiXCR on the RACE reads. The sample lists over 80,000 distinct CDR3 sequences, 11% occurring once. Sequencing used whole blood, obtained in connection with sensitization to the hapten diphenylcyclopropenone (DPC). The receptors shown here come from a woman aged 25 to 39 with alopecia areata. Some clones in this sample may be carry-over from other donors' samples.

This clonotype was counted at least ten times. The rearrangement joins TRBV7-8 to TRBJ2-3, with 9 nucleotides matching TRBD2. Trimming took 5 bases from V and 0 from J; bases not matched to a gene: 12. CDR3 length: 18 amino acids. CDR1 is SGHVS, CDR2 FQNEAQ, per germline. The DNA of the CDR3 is TGTGCCAGCAGCAACAGAAAGCGGGAGGCCGCTAGCACAGATACGCAGTATTTT. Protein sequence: CASSNRKREAASTDTQYF. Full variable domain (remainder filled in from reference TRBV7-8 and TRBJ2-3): GAGVSQSPRYKVAKRGQDVALRCDPISGHVSLFWYQQALGQGPEFLTYFQNEAQLDKSGLPSDRFFAERPEGSVSTLKIQRTQQEDSAVYLCASSNRKREAASTDTQYFGPGTRLTVL.

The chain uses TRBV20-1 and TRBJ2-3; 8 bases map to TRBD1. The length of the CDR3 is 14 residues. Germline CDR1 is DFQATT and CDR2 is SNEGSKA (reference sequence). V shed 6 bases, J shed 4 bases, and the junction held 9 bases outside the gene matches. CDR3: CSANGQGGADTQYF. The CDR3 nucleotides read TGCAGTGCGAACGGACAGGGTGGCGCAGATACGCAGTATTTT.